This is a list of T cell receptor beta chains from one sample in a study of blood T cell repertoires in COVID-19. Using immunoSEQ multiplex PCR, the repertoire was profiled, and TCRdb retains in-frame clones only, with some absent. The sample includes 150,000 to 200,000 clones, roughly nine tenths of them seen just once. Sequenced sample: peripheral blood. The receptor source for this set is a man in his 70s with active or convalescent COVID-19. CDR3s include the opening cysteine and the closing phenylalanine or tryptophan. Fields, in order: CDR3 DNA, CDR3 protein, V gene, clone size, J gene, D gene. A D gene is named only where the DNA matches it firmly. Expanded clones are given a class, and other clones once, few, many or no size at all.

DNA: TGTGCCAGCAGCCCAGGGGTATCCTTCTACGAGCAGTACTTC; CDR3: CASSPGVSFYEQYF; V: TRBV5-6; size: medium-sized; J: TRBJ2-7; D: -
DNA: TGCGCCAGCAGCCCTTTAGGCGGGAGCGCTCCAGATACGCAGTATTTT; CDR3: CASSPLGGSAPDTQYF; V: TRBV4-1; size: -; J: TRBJ2-3; D: TRBD2
DNA: TGTGCCAGCAGCTTAGGGAACAGGGGCCTCTCCTACGAGCAGTACTTC; CDR3: CASSLGNRGLSYEQYF; V: TRBV7-6; size: -; J: TRBJ2-7; D: TRBD1
DNA: TGTGCCAGTAGCGGACAGACGAACACTGAAGCTTTCTTT; CDR3: CASSGQTNTEAFF; V: TRBV19; size: -; J: TRBJ1-1; D: -
DNA: TGCAGCGCCGAGTCGGGGGTCGGTGGCTACACCTTC; CDR3: CSAESGVGGYTF; V: TRBV29-1; size: -; J: TRBJ1-2; D: -
DNA: TGCGCCAGCAGCTCCCCGGGGCGGGGCAACTACGAGCAGTACTTC; CDR3: CASSSPGRGNYEQYF; V: TRBV5-1; size: few; J: TRBJ2-7; D: -
DNA: TGTGCCAGCAGTTACCTCCCGGGGGTCAGGGCCGACGAGCAGTACTTC; CDR3: CASSYLPGVRADEQYF; V: TRBV6-2/TRBV6-3; size: -; J: TRBJ2-7; D: -
DNA: TGTGCCAGCAGTGGTGCAGGGGGCAAAACCGGGGAGCTGTTTTTT; CDR3: CASSGAGGKTGELFF; V: TRBV2; size: -; J: TRBJ2-2; D: TRBD1
DNA: TGTGCCTGGAGTCGGGGGAACACCGGGGAGCTGTTTTTT; CDR3: CAWSRGNTGELFF; V: TRBV30; size: -; J: TRBJ2-2; D: -
DNA: TGTGCCAGCACCCTCAGGGTTACCTCCTATGAGCAGTTCTTC; CDR3: CASTLRVTSYEQFF; V: TRBV2; size: -; J: TRBJ2-1; D: -
DNA: TGTGCCAGCAGCCAAGTTAAGGGGTACGAGCAGTACTTC; CDR3: CASSQVKGYEQYF; V: TRBV3-1/TRBV3-2; size: -; J: TRBJ2-7; D: -
DNA: TGTGCCAGCAGGGAGTTGCATGAGCAGTTCTTC; CDR3: CASRELHEQFF; V: TRBV6-5; size: -; J: TRBJ2-1; D: -
DNA: TGCGCCAGCAGCCCCACCGGGACAGGTAGCAATCAGCCCCAGCATTTT; CDR3: CASSPTGTGSNQPQHF; V: TRBV4-1; size: -; J: TRBJ1-5; D: TRBD1
DNA: TGTGCCAGCAGCGTAACGGGAGTTGGGGCGTACGAGCAGTACTTC; CDR3: CASSVTGVGAYEQYF; V: TRBV11-2; size: -; J: TRBJ2-7; D: -
DNA: TGTGCCAGCAGTTTAATGGCAGGGACCTACGAGCAGTACTTC; CDR3: CASSLMAGTYEQYF; V: TRBV28; size: -; J: TRBJ2-7; D: -
DNA: TGTGCCAGCAGCTCCCGTGGCCTGAACACTGAAGCTTTCTTT; CDR3: CASSSRGLNTEAFF; V: TRBV14; size: -; J: TRBJ1-1; D: -
DNA: TGTGCCAGCAGTTTATCCGGACAGCATGGCTACACCTTC; CDR3: CASSLSGQHGYTF; V: TRBV28; size: -; J: TRBJ1-2; D: -
DNA: TGTGCCAGCAGCTCCCTGGACAGGTCTGGAAACACCATATATTTT; CDR3: CASSSLDRSGNTIYF; V: TRBV11-3; size: -; J: TRBJ1-3; D: TRBD1
DNA: TGTGCCAGCAGTCTAACAGGGATGAACTATGGCTACACCTTC; CDR3: CASSLTGMNYGYTF; V: TRBV7-2; size: once; J: TRBJ1-2; D: -
DNA: TGCAGCGTCGGAGGGTACAATCAGCCCCAGCATTTT; CDR3: CSVGGYNQPQHF; V: TRBV29-1; size: -; J: TRBJ1-5; D: -
DNA: TGTGCCAGCAGCGCTAGCCACTTTGGACCACATAATTCACCCCTCCACTTT; CDR3: CASSASHFGPHNSPLHF; V: TRBV11-2; size: -; J: TRBJ1-6; D: -
DNA: TGTGCCAGCAGCCACAGTAACGGGGAGCTGTTTTTT; CDR3: CASSHSNGELFF; V: TRBV3-1/TRBV3-2; size: -; J: TRBJ2-2; D: -
DNA: TGCAGCGCCCAGGGACAGGGGGCTCGAAATACGCAGTATTTT; CDR3: CSAQGQGARNTQYF; V: TRBV29-1; size: -; J: TRBJ2-3; D: TRBD1
DNA: TGTGCCAGTTCAACAAAAGGACAGGGGGCTAACACCGGGGAGCTGTTTTTT; CDR3: CASSTKGQGANTGELFF; V: TRBV19; size: -; J: TRBJ2-2; D: TRBD1
DNA: TGTGCCAGCAGAATCCAGGGGAGCGAGGGTGAAAAACTGTTTTTT; CDR3: CASRIQGSEGEKLFF; V: TRBV2; size: -; J: TRBJ1-4; D: -
DNA: TGTGCCTGGAACCTCCCCGGGACAGGTGATTCGCCCCAGCATTTT; CDR3: CAWNLPGTGDSPQHF; V: TRBV30; size: -; J: TRBJ1-5; D: TRBD1
DNA: TGTGCCAGCAGTTACTCCGAAGAAACATCCTTAGCCGGGGCAGATACGCAGTATTTT; CDR3: CASSYSEETSLAGADTQYF; V: TRBV6-2/TRBV6-3; size: once; J: TRBJ2-3; D: -
DNA: TGTGCCAGCAGTAGACCCGGGACATCAGCTAACTATGGCTACACCTTC; CDR3: CASSRPGTSANYGYTF; V: TRBV6-2/TRBV6-3; size: -; J: TRBJ1-2; D: -
DNA: TGTGCCATCGAACTCTCAAATCCGAACACTGAAGCTTTCTTT; CDR3: CAIELSNPNTEAFF; V: TRBV10-3; size: -; J: TRBJ1-1; D: -
DNA: TGTGCCAGCAGCCGGGCGGCGGGAGGGCCAGATACGCAGTATTTT; CDR3: CASSRAAGGPDTQYF; V: TRBV3-1/TRBV3-2; size: -; J: TRBJ2-3; D: TRBD2
DNA: TGCAGCGTTGAAAAGGCCTCAGGAGGACACACTGAAGCTTTCTTT; CDR3: CSVEKASGGHTEAFF; V: TRBV29-1; size: -; J: TRBJ1-1; D: -
DNA: TGTGCCAGCAGGGAGGTCGACAGGGCTAACTATGGCTACACCTTC; CDR3: CASREVDRANYGYTF; V: TRBV27; size: -; J: TRBJ1-2; D: TRBD1
DNA: TGTGCCAGCTCACGAGGGCGGGTGAACACTGAAGCTTTCTTT; CDR3: CASSRGRVNTEAFF; V: TRBV18; size: -; J: TRBJ1-1; D: -
DNA: TGCGCCAGCAGCCAAGAGGGGGGAATTAGCACAGATACGCAGTATTTT; CDR3: CASSQEGGISTDTQYF; V: TRBV4-3; size: -; J: TRBJ2-3; D: -
DNA: TGTGCCAGCAGCCAGGGACTAGCGGGGGGGCCGAACACCGGGGAGCTGTTTTTT; CDR3: CASSQGLAGGPNTGELFF; V: TRBV3-1/TRBV3-2; size: -; J: TRBJ2-2; D: TRBD2
DNA: TGTGCCATTAAGGGGGCTAGTCAGCCCCAGCATTTT; CDR3: CAIKGASQPQHF; V: TRBV28; size: -; J: TRBJ1-5; D: TRBD1
DNA: TGTGCCAGCAGCCTAGACTCCTATGGCTACACCTTC; CDR3: CASSLDSYGYTF; V: TRBV12-3/TRBV12-4; size: -; J: TRBJ1-2; D: -
DNA: TGTGCCAGCAGCATAGGGCCCTCTGGAAACACCATATATTTT; CDR3: CASSIGPSGNTIYF; V: TRBV9; size: -; J: TRBJ1-3; D: -
DNA: TGTGCCAGCAGCCGGGGGACAGGACAAGGGAGAAGCTATGGCTACACCTTC; CDR3: CASSRGTGQGRSYGYTF; V: TRBV7-2; size: -; J: TRBJ1-2; D: TRBD1
DNA: TGCGCCAGCAGTGAAGCGGGTCCCGGCGGCTACACCTTC; CDR3: CASSEAGPGGYTF; V: TRBV10-2; size: -; J: TRBJ1-2; D: -
DNA: TGCGCCAGCTCCCCGGGTGAGTTGACTGAAGCTTTCTTT; CDR3: CASSPGELTEAFF; V: TRBV5-1; size: -; J: TRBJ1-1; D: -
DNA: TGCGCCAGCAGCGGGACCCGGGACAGGTGGGGTGAGCAGTTCTTC; CDR3: CASSGTRDRWGEQFF; V: TRBV5-1; size: -; J: TRBJ2-1; D: TRBD1
DNA: TGTGCCAGCAGCTTGCCGACAGGGGGCCGGGGCTACACCTTC; CDR3: CASSLPTGGRGYTF; V: TRBV7-2; size: -; J: TRBJ1-2; D: TRBD1
DNA: TGCGCCAGCAGCAATGGACTAGCGGGCCCCAAGGACCAGTACTTC; CDR3: CASSNGLAGPKDQYF; V: TRBV5-1; size: -; J: TRBJ2-5; D: TRBD2
DNA: TGTGCCAGCAGCCTGGATAAATGGGGCGGGGGGATGCGCACAGATACGCAGTATTTT; CDR3: CASSLDKWGGGMRTDTQYF; V: TRBV28; size: -; J: TRBJ2-3; D: TRBD2
DNA: TGTGCCAGCAGCTTTGACAGGCCCGGGTACGAGCAGTACTTC; CDR3: CASSFDRPGYEQYF; V: TRBV7-2; size: -; J: TRBJ2-7; D: -
DNA: TGTGCCAGCAGTACAGGACCCCTCTATGGCTACACCTTC; CDR3: CASSTGPLYGYTF; V: TRBV28; size: -; J: TRBJ1-2; D: -
DNA: TGTGCCAGTAGTATATTCCCAGGGAGCACAGATACGCAGTATTTT; CDR3: CASSIFPGSTDTQYF; V: TRBV19; size: -; J: TRBJ2-3; D: -
DNA: TGCGCCAGCAGCAACCAGACACCATACAATGAGCAGTTCTTC; CDR3: CASSNQTPYNEQFF; V: TRBV5-1; size: -; J: TRBJ2-1; D: -
DNA: TGCAGTGCGGAACGACTGTCGGCGCAGTATTTT; CDR3: CSAERLSAQYF; V: TRBV20-1; size: -; J: TRBJ2-3; D: -
DNA: TGCGCCAGCAGCTTTGGGAGGGGAGATGGCTACACCTTC; CDR3: CASSFGRGDGYTF; V: TRBV5-1; size: few; J: TRBJ1-2; D: -
DNA: TGTGCCAGTAGTATAAGTCCGGTTTCATTCGGGAACACTGAAGCTTTCTTT; CDR3: CASSISPVSFGNTEAFF; V: TRBV19; size: -; J: TRBJ1-1; D: -
DNA: TGTGCCACCAGACCAGGACAGGGAGCCTACAATGAGCAGTTCTTC; CDR3: CATRPGQGAYNEQFF; V: TRBV24-1; size: once; J: TRBJ2-1; D: TRBD1